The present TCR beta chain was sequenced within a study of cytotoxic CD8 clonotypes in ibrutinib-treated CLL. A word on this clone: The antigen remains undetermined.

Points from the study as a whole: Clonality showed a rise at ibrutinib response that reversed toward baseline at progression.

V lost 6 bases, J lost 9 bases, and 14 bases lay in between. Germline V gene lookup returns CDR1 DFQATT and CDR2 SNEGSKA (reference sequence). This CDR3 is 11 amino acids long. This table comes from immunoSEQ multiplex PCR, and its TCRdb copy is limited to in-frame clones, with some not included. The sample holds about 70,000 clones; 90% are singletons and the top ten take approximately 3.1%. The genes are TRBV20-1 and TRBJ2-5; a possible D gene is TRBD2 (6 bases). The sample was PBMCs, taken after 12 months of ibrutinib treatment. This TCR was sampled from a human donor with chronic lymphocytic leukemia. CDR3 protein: CSARISSAQYF. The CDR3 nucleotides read TGCAGTGCCCGGATTTCTAGCGCCCAGTACTTC.